The 7 T cell receptor beta chains given below trace back to one sample, sequenced in a study of blood T cell repertoires in COVID-19. The repertoire was sequenced with immunoSEQ multiplex PCR; TCRdb's copy has only in-frame clones and lacks some. The sample shows some 97,000 clones, roughly 79% of them seen only once. What was sequenced was peripheral blood. These receptors originate from a man between 65 and 85 years old with active or convalescent COVID-19.

The chain combines TRBV19 with TRBJ2-1; 11 bases line up with TRBD1. This CDR3 is built from 16 residues. V shed 2 bases, J shed 4 bases, and the junction held 4 bases outside the gene matches. Germline-derived CDR1 and CDR2 are LNHDA and SQIVND (reference sequence). This CDR3 reads CASSIWGDRGYNEQFF. The CDR3, as DNA: TGTGCCAGTAGTATATGGGGGGACAGGGGGTACAATGAGCAGTTCTTC.

This clone was observed a single time. The chain uses TRBV5-1 and TRBJ2-7; the D gene is possibly TRBD1 (5 bases). Trimming cost V 6 bases and J 13 bases, with 11 bases left between them. CDR3 length equals 9 residues. Germline V gene lookup returns CDR1 SGHRS and CDR2 YFSETQ. CDR3 sequence: CASMTERYF. In DNA, the CDR3 is TGCGCCAGCATGACAGAACGATACTTC.

The V and J genes are TRBV5-6 and TRBJ2-7; TRBD2 might be the D (5 bases). Trimming took 4 bases from V and 8 from J, leaving 13 bases between them. CDR3 length: 12 amino acids. The germline V gene encodes CDR1 SGHDT and CDR2 YYEEEE. The CDR3 reads CASSPGGFKQYF. CDR3 bases: TGTGCCAGCAGCCCAGGAGGATTCAAGCAGTACTTC.

The rearrangement links TRBV13 to TRBJ2-2; perhaps TRBD2 as D (6 bases). Between the trimmed V and J ends, which lost 5 bases and 6 bases, there was a span of 13 bases. Germline CDR1 reads PRHDT; CDR2 reads FYEKMQ (reference sequence). CDR3 length: 14 residues. The CDR3 protein is CASSLGLSPGELFF. The CDR3 nucleotides read TGTGCCAGCAGCCTGGGACTGAGCCCCGGGGAGCTGTTTTTT.

The chain has TRBV19 and TRBJ1-1; no clear D. V shed 4 bases and J shed 7 bases, with 7 bases lying between them. Germline V gene sequence: CDR1 LNHDA, CDR2 SQIVND (reference sequence). This CDR3 region has 11 residues. CDR3 region: CASSNGHEAFF. The CDR3 region has the DNA TGTGCCAGTAGTAATGGGCATGAAGCTTTCTTT.

The genes are TRBV7-8 and TRBJ2-7; possibly TRBD1 for D (6 bases). From germline, CDR1 is SGHVS and CDR2 FQNEAQ. The CDR3 loop spans 13 amino acids. V was clipped by 1 base and J by 2 bases, with 6 bases between them. In DNA, the CDR3 is TGTGCCAGCAGCTTAGACAGGGCCTACGAGCAGTACTTC. Residues: CASSLDRAYEQYF.

The chain is built from TRBV7-2 and TRBJ2-7; D unresolved. The CDR3 is 15 residues long. Germline V gene sequence: CDR1 SGHTA, CDR2 FQGNSA. Deletions cut 1 base from V and 0 bases from J, with 10 bases between. The CDR3 DNA reads as TGTGCCAGCAGCTTAGTGGCAGGCGACTCCTACGAGCAGTACTTC. This encodes CASSLVAGDSYEQYF. The variable domain in full, with the rest retrieved from reference TRBV7-2 and TRBJ2-7, is GAGVSQSPSNKVTEKGKDVELRCDPISGHTALYWYRQSLGQGLEFLIYFQGNSAPDKSGLPSDRFSAERTGGSVSTLTIQRTQQEDSAVYLCASSLVAGDSYEQYFGPGTRLTVT.